What follows are 20 T cell receptor beta chains derived from one specimen sequenced in a study of CD8 T cells in Susac syndrome. Reverse transcription of roughly 0.5 to 1 ug RNA was carried out with random hexamers. Via MiXCR, TCRdb re-called the immunoSEQ multiplex PCR reads, giving one row per CDR3 protein. The repertoire holds more than 150,000 distinct CDR3 sequences, with approximately 94% as singletons. Sequenced sample: CD8+ T cells from PBMCs. The origin of the receptors is a human donor with multiple sclerosis.

The chain joins TRBV12-3 or TRBV12-4 to TRBJ1-3; D is unresolved. The CDR3 extends over 15 amino acids. The V and J ends lost 3 bases and 0 bases respectively, with 9 bases between them. The CDR3 is CASSFFPRSGNTIYF. The CDR3 nucleotides are TGTGCCAGCAGTTTCTTCCCCCGCTCTGGAAACACCATATATTTT.

This sequence joins TRBV11-2 and TRBJ2-2; D unclear. This CDR3 spans 16 amino acids. The V gene lost 1 base and the J gene lost 4 bases, with 13 bases spanning the gap. Germline loops: CDR1 SGHAT, CDR2 FQNNGV. The CDR3 reads CASSLGQLSFTGELFF. The CDR3 DNA follows: TGTGCCAGCAGCTTAGGACAACTATCTTTCACCGGGGAGCTGTTTTTT.

This rearrangement joins TRBV24-1 to TRBJ1-1; D remains ambiguous. V shed 4 bases and J shed 7 bases, with 12 bases lying between them. CDR1 and CDR2 (germline): KGHDR, SFDVKD. The CDR3 has 13 amino acids. CDR3 coding DNA: TGTGCCACCAGTGACCGCCACGGCTATGAAGCTTTCTTT. Translating it yields CATSDRHGYEAFF.

The chain recombines TRBV9 with TRBJ1-5; perhaps TRBD1 as D (5 bases). The CDR3 totals 17 residues. CDR1 is SGDLS, CDR2 YYNGEE, per germline. V lost 4 bases, J lost 3 bases, and 20 bases lay in between. The CDR3 DNA is TGTGCCAGCAGCTCCGGGGGTCAGGCCGGCCACAATCAGCCCCAGCATTTT. Translated, it gives CASSSGGQAGHNQPQHF.

The chain recombines TRBV9 with TRBJ2-2; D not resolved. There are 14 residues in the CDR3. Trimming took 4 bases from V and 5 from J, leaving 12 bases between them. The germline V gene has CDR1 SGDLS and CDR2 YYNGEE. The CDR3 DNA reads TGTGCCAGCAGCCCCCAGAGTAGGACCGGGGAGCTGTTTTTT. Translated: CASSPQSRTGELFF.

V and J are TRBV7-9 and TRBJ2-3; D gene unclear. CDR1 SEHNR and CDR2 FQNEAQ come from the germline V gene (reference sequence). CDR3 size: 11 residues. With 10 bases removed from V and 7 bases from J, the gap between germline ends came to 12 bases. CDR3 bases: TGTGCCACTCTGCCCACCCATACGCAGTATTTT. This translates into CATLPTHTQYF.

This clonotype was recorded once. The chain is built from TRBV15 and TRBJ1-6, with TRBD1 matching over 7 bases. The length of the CDR3 is 19 residues. The V and J ends lost 2 bases and 13 bases, in that order; junction bases with no gene match: 23. Germline V lookup: CDR1 LNHNV, CDR2 YYDKDF (reference sequence). CDR3 DNA: TGTGCCACCAGCAGACCGTCACGGGGACAGTCCACCGTCAGGAGGCCCCTCCACTTT. Amino acids: CATSRPSRGQSTVRRPLHF.

The chain carries TRBV9 and TRBJ2-2, with 8 positions matching TRBD1. CDR1 and CDR2 (germline): SGDLS, YYNGEE. This CDR3 spans 19 amino acids. The V and J ends lost 1 base and 0 bases, in that order; junction bases with no gene match: 11. The CDR3 loop reads CASSVTSGGDRSNTGELFF. The CDR3 DNA is TGTGCCAGCAGCGTAACATCAGGGGGCGACAGATCGAACACCGGGGAGCTGTTTTTT. Complete variable domain (other parts from reference TRBV9 and TRBJ2-2): DSGVTQTPKHLITATGQRVTLRCSPRSGDLSVYWYQQSLDQGLQFLIQYYNGEERAKGNILERFSAQQFPDLHSELNLSSLELGDSALYFCASSVTSGGDRSNTGELFFGEGSRLTVL.

The chain is built from TRBV4-3 and TRBJ2-7; D is perhaps TRBD1 (5 bases). Germline loops: CDR1 LGHNA, CDR2 YSLEER. V lost 2 bases to trimming and J lost 5 bases, with 10 bases between them. CDR3 length: 13 residues. Here the CDR3 reads CASSQYRSHEQYF. In nucleotides, the CDR3 is TGCGCCAGCAGCCAATACAGGTCCCACGAGCAGTACTTC.

This clonotype appeared once. The chain couples TRBV7-9 to TRBJ2-7, with no clear D. CDR1 is SEHNR, CDR2 FQNEAQ, per germline (reference sequence). The CDR3 is 12 amino acids. Trimming cost V 0 bases and J 6 bases, with 6 bases left between them. CDR3 nucleotide sequence: TGTGCCAGCAGCTTAGCGGACGGCGAGCAGTACTTC. It is translated as CASSLADGEQYF.

The chain couples TRBV19 to TRBJ2-4; D gene uncertain. The germline gives CDR1 LNHDA, CDR2 SQIVND (reference sequence). Deletions cut 5 bases from V and 6 bases from J, with 11 bases between. This CDR3 spans 13 amino acids. CDR3 region: CASSAGPLNIQYF. CDR3 bases: TGTGCCAGTAGTGCCGGACCGCTAAACATTCAGTACTTC.

The J gene is TRBJ2-7, the V gene TRBV7-6; D unclear. The germline gives CDR1 SGHVS, CDR2 FNYEAQ. The CDR3 is 14 residues long. With 1 base removed from V and 3 bases from J, the gap between germline ends came to 10 bases. The CDR3 is CASSLVTNSYEQYF. CDR3 sequence (DNA): TGTGCCAGCAGCTTAGTGACGAACAGCTACGAGCAGTACTTC.

The V gene is TRBV9, the J gene TRBJ2-1; D is perhaps TRBD2 (5 bases). Germline-derived CDR1 and CDR2 are SGDLS and YYNGEE. This CDR3 is built from 13 residues. Deletions cut 1 base from V and 8 bases from J, with 10 bases between. CDR3 nucleotides: TGTGCCAGCAGCGTATTGAGGGCGGATGAGCAGTTCTTC. It is translated as CASSVLRADEQFF. Combining the CDR3 with reference TRBV9 and TRBJ2-1 gives the whole variable domain DSGVTQTPKHLITATGQRVTLRCSPRSGDLSVYWYQQSLDQGLQFLIQYYNGEERAKGNILERFSAQQFPDLHSELNLSSLELGDSALYFCASSVLRADEQFFGPGTRLTVL.

This chain uses TRBV9 with TRBJ1-2; 11 positions match TRBD1. V lost 5 bases, J lost 7 bases, and 4 bases stayed unmatched. Germline-derived CDR1 and CDR2 are SGDLS and YYNGEE. The length of the CDR3 is 13 residues. This CDR3 reads CASRGGTGGGYTF. Here the CDR3 DNA reads TGTGCCAGCAGAGGCGGGACAGGGGGTGGCTACACCTTC. The variable domain in full, completed from reference TRBV9 and TRBJ1-2, reads DSGVTQTPKHLITATGQRVTLRCSPRSGDLSVYWYQQSLDQGLQFLIQYYNGEERAKGNILERFSAQQFPDLHSELNLSSLELGDSALYFCASRGGTGGGYTFGSGTRLTVV.

The CDR3 nucleotides are TGCAGCGTTGACGTTTTGGGACAGGGTTTGGATGAGCAGTTCTTC. This gives the protein CSVDVLGQGLDEQFF. This chain joins TRBV29-1 and TRBJ2-1, with 9 nucleotides matching TRBD1. The CDR3 is made up of 15 amino acids. Germline loops: CDR1 SQVTM, CDR2 ANQGSEA. Unmatched junction bases numbered 11, after V lost 3 bases and J lost 8 bases.

The rearrangement uses TRBV30 and TRBJ1-3, with D unresolved. In germline, CDR1 is GTSNPN, CDR2 SVGIG (reference sequence). The CDR3 runs 12 residues. The ends were cut back, 5 bases at V and 1 base at J, with 6 bases in the middle. In DNA, the CDR3 is TGTGCCTGGCACAGTTCTGGAAACACCATATATTTT. It encodes CAWHSSGNTIYF.

As concerns this clonotype: At one of its ends the junction is not consistent with the germline gene, which may arise from a read error. The rearrangement uses TRBV7-9 and TRBJ1-2; 8 bases are a match to TRBD1. The germline V gene encodes CDR1 SEHNR and CDR2 FQNEAQ (reference sequence). This CDR3 comprises 15 residues. CDR3 sequence (DNA): TGTGACAGCAGCTCCCGGGACAGGCCCACCGGGGGCTACACCTTC. It specifies CDSSSRDRPTGGYTF.

This chain connects TRBV9 to TRBJ2-3, with 10 bases that match TRBD1. The CDR3 is 14 residues long. V shed 7 bases and J 9 bases; nucleotides not matched to a gene: 11. Germline V CDR1 and CDR2: SGDLS, YYNGEE. CDR3: CASSPGGTGATQYF. For the CDR3, the DNA is TGTGCCAGCTCGCCTGGGGGGACAGGGGCCACGCAGTATTTT.

This chain joins TRBV5-1 and TRBJ1-1, with a possible D match to TRBD1 (6 bases). Trimming took 4 bases from V and 6 from J, leaving 19 bases between them. The germline V gene has CDR1 SGHRS and CDR2 YFSETQ. The CDR3 runs 15 residues. This chain's CDR3 is CASSQAGGSRAEAFF. The CDR3 bases are TGCGCCAGCAGCCAAGCGGGGGGCTCACGGGCTGAAGCTTTCTTT.

This clonotype was detected only once. J is TRBJ1-2 and V is TRBV9; a weak D match, TRBD1 (5 bases). Trimming stripped 4 bases from V and 7 bases from J, with 17 bases between. The CDR3 length is 14 residues. Looked up from germline, CDR1 is SGDLS and CDR2 is YYNGEE. The CDR3 is CASSSPDSWRGYTF. The CDR3 region has the DNA TGTGCCAGCAGCTCTCCCGACAGTTGGCGTGGCTACACCTTC.